The present T cell receptor beta chain was sequenced within a study of cytomegalovirus exposure and HLA in healthy donors. Turning to this clone: The antigen remains undetermined.

The V segment lost 5 bases and the J segment 4 bases; nucleotides outside the gene matches: 8. CDR3 length: 14 residues. CDR1 and CDR2 (germline): PRHDT, FYEKMQ (reference sequence). Points from the study as a whole: For presence/absence analyses, sequencing depth was assumed to be roughly uniform across donors. Among TCR beta chains, those listed as cytomegalovirus-associated numbered under 200.

PCR involved 60 Vbeta and 13 Jbeta primers. Method: immunoSEQ multiplex PCR; TCRdb's copy keeps in-frame clones and lacks some. The sample consists of about 150,000 clones, roughly 85% of them appearing once. The chain recombines TRBV13 with TRBJ2-7; 7 nucleotides align to TRBD2. This TCR came from a boy between 2 and 10 years old in good health and CMV-seronegative. Material: PBMCs. CDR3 in amino acids: CASSGGLHNYEQYF. The CDR3 region has the DNA TGTGCCAGCAGCGGGGGACTACACAATTACGAGCAGTACTTC.